This T cell receptor beta chain comes out of a study of control samples from healthy donors and cancer patients. Assay: immunoSEQ multiplex PCR; the TCRdb copy retains only in-frame clones and omits some. The sample has about 51,000 clones; about 88% are singletons. This CDR3 comprises 16 residues. J gave up 5 bases and V 4 bases, and 8 bases lay outside the gene matches. Germline lookup yields CDR1 SGHAT and CDR2 FQNNGV. The chain employs TRBV11-2 and TRBJ2-1, with TRBD2 matching over 10 bases. The sequencing sample was made of PBMCs. The receptor was isolated from a man in his fifties with head and neck cancer. CDR3 protein: CASSYSSGRLHNEQFF. CDR3 sequence (DNA): TGTGCCAGCAGCTACTCTAGCGGGAGACTTCACAATGAGCAGTTCTTC.